Below, 13 T cell receptor beta chains from the same sample are listed, as sequenced in a study of monozygotic twins with inflammatory bowel disease. From its re-call of the 5' RACE reads, TCRdb lists each CDR3 protein once, without DNA. This sample contains about 210,000 distinct CDR3 sequences. The sample consisted of blood. These receptors were collected from a human donor with ulcerative colitis or Crohn's disease, or a healthy co-twin of an affected twin (not recorded which).

The chain employs TRBV5-1 and TRBJ1-1. CDR1 SGHRS and CDR2 YFSETQ come from the germline V gene. The length of the CDR3 is 14 residues. The CDR3 region is CASSLGAGFAEAFF.

The CDR3 sequence: CASSLIGQGLKNSPLHF. The chain has TRBV7-2 and TRBJ1-6; TCRdb indicates TRBD1, and absent DNA this call remains unverified. Germline CDR1 is SGHTA and CDR2 is FQGNSA. The CDR3 sequence is 17 residues long.

The chain joins TRBV6-5 to TRBJ1-6; the TRBD1 assignment by TCRdb is unverifiable without DNA. The germline V gene encodes CDR1 MNHEY and CDR2 SVGAGI. This CDR3 has 18 amino acids. The CDR3 sequence is CASSSGTVQSSYNSPLHF.

The CDR3 region is CASRAQGGTGELFF. This chain uses TRBV7-6 with TRBJ2-2; TCRdb's D gene call, TRBD2, goes unchecked for lack of DNA. The CDR3 runs to 14 residues. Germline V CDR1 and CDR2: SGHVS, FNYEAQ.

The rearrangement links TRBV5-1 to TRBJ2-7; TCRdb selects TRBD1, and the lack of DNA leaves this call unchecked. This CDR3 is 13 amino acids long. Germline-derived CDR1 and CDR2 are SGHRS and YFSETQ. CDR3 residues: CASSFTPSYEQYF. The full variable domain, with the rest looked up from reference TRBV5-1 and TRBJ2-7, is KAGVTQTPRYLIKTRGQQVTLSCSPISGHRSVSWYQQTPGQGLQFLFEYFSETQRNKGNFPGRFSGRQFSNSRSEMNVSTLELGDSALYLCASSFTPSYEQYFGPGTRLTVT.

J is TRBJ2-7 and V is TRBV27; with no DNA, the TCRdb D assignment of TRBD1 cannot be verified. This CDR3 contains 15 residues. The germline CDR1 and CDR2 sequences are MNHEY and SMNVEV (reference sequence). CDR3 residues: CASLAGGPLVYEQYF.

This chain links TRBV18 with TRBJ1-5; without DNA, the TCRdb call of TRBD1 cannot be checked. Per germline, CDR1 KGHSH and CDR2 LQKENI. The CDR3 covers 13 residues. The CDR3 region is CASGDSRQQPQHF. The complete variable domain, with remaining parts taken from reference TRBV18 and TRBJ1-5, reads NAGVMQNPRHLVRRRGQEARLRCSPMKGHSHVYWYRQLPEEGLKFMVYLQKENIIDESGMPKERFSAEFPKEGPSILRIQQVVRGDSAAYFCASGDSRQQPQHFGDGTRLSIL.

This chain uses TRBV28 with TRBJ2-3; the TCRdb call, TRBD2, lacks DNA for checking. The germline gives CDR1 MDHEN, CDR2 SYDVKM. CDR3 length: 14 amino acids. The CDR3 loop reads CASTPAAYADTQYF.

The chain has TRBV3-1 and TRBJ1-2. This CDR3 comprises 14 residues. Germline V gene sequence: CDR1 LGHDT, CDR2 YNNKEL (reference sequence). The CDR3 spells CASSQIAGFYGYTF.

J is TRBJ1-4 and V is TRBV7-9. The length of the CDR3 is 11 residues. Germline CDR1 is SEHNR and CDR2 is FQNEAQ (reference sequence). The CDR3 sequence is CASSFNEKLFF.

The chain couples TRBV5-1 to TRBJ1-1; there is no DNA to check the TCRdb D call of TRBD1. This CDR3 comprises 13 residues. Germline V CDR1 and CDR2: SGHRS, YFSETQ. The CDR3 loop is CASSLGQGLGAFF.

This chain joins TRBV13 and TRBJ2-6. CDR3 length: 15 amino acids. The V gene's germline CDR1 is PRHDT and CDR2 FYEKMQ (reference sequence). This CDR3 is CASRYWASGANVLTF.

The rearrangement links TRBV6-5 to TRBJ1-1; TCRdb's D call of TRBD1 is untestable without DNA. Germline CDR1 MNHEY, CDR2 SVGAGI. The CDR3 loop spans 15 amino acids. CDR3 in amino acids: CASSYSGQGNTEAFF.